The 25 T cell receptor beta chains below were found in one sample sequenced in a study of T-cell reconstitution after alpha-beta-depleted transplantation in children. Using unique molecular identifiers, the investigators prepared the TCRbeta library. From the PCR reads, TCRdb called clonotypes with MiXCR, one entry per CDR3 protein. Of about 980,000 distinct CDR3 sequences detected, roughly 29% appear once; the ten largest clones hold around 30%. The source material was PBMCs, mostly from graft donor cells, sampled 360 days after TCRalphabeta/CD19-depleted stem cell transplant. The receptors come from a boy in the first two years of life who had a stem cell transplant for SCID, so the T cells may come from the graft donor.

The chain recombines TRBV29-1 with TRBJ2-3; TRBD2 agrees at 8 bases. This CDR3 comprises 16 residues. V trimming: 1 base; J trimming: 3 bases; junction bases outside the gene matches: 9. CDR1 is SQVTM, CDR2 ANQGSEA, per germline. CDR3 DNA: TGCAGCGTTGAAGTACTCGGGAGGGCTAGTACAGATACGCAGTATTTT. Translating it yields CSVEVLGRASTDTQYF.

This chain uses TRBV7-2 with TRBJ1-1; TRBD1 aligns across 7 bases. V lost 5 bases to trimming and J lost 0 bases; unmatched junction nucleotides: 6. The CDR3 is 15 residues long. CDR1 and CDR2 (germline): SGHTA, FQGNSA. In DNA form, the CDR3 reads TGTGCCAGCAGCCAACGGGACAGTTTGAACACTGAAGCTTTCTTT. Protein sequence: CASSQRDSLNTEAFF.

This chain links TRBV6-5 with TRBJ2-1; TRBD2 might be the D (5 bases). The CDR3 extends over 15 amino acids. The germline V and J ends were trimmed by 2 bases and 0 bases, with 8 bases remaining between them. CDR1 is MNHEY and CDR2 is SVGAGI in the germline V gene. Here the CDR3 DNA reads TGTGCCAGCAGTTACGATGGGAGCTCCTACAATGAGCAGTTCTTC. Protein product: CASSYDGSSYNEQFF.

The chain joins TRBV6-1 to TRBJ2-5; 7 nucleotides align to TRBD1. Germline trimming cut 5 bases from V and 2 bases from J; bases unmatched to any gene: 20. The CDR3 is 19 residues long. From germline, CDR1 is MNHNS and CDR2 SASEGT. This CDR3 is CASSPEGPGRYRGQETQYF. The CDR3 DNA is TGTGCCAGCAGTCCTGAGGGCCCCGGGCGATACAGGGGACAAGAGACCCAGTACTTC.

The chain links TRBV5-1 to TRBJ2-3; D unclear. The CDR3 totals 16 residues. Germline values: CDR1 SGHRS, CDR2 YFSETQ. Trimming pared 3 bases from V and 1 base from J, leaving 15 bases between. As DNA, the CDR3 is TGCGCCAGCAGCTCCCTCGGTGGGGTTGGCACAGATACGCAGTATTTT. This gives the protein CASSSLGGVGTDTQYF.

This clonotype was seen a few times. V usage is TRBV20-1 and J usage is TRBJ2-2; 8 bases fit TRBD2. Germline V gives CDR1 DFQATT, CDR2 SNEGSKA (reference sequence). The ends lost 3 bases at V and 5 bases at J; junction bases unmatched: 8. This CDR3 region has 15 residues. The DNA of the CDR3 is TGCAGTGCTAGCCGGGGGGGCTCGATAACCGGGGAGCTGTTTTTT. This translates into CSASRGGSITGELFF.

The chain combines TRBV20-1 with TRBJ1-2, with D unclear. The CDR3 covers 16 residues. CDR1 and CDR2 from the germline V gene are DFQATT and SNEGSKA (reference sequence). V was pared by 5 bases and J by 0 bases, with 19 bases between. The CDR3 sequence is CSARLPLVISNYGYTF. In DNA form, the CDR3 reads TGCAGTGCTCGGCTGCCTCTCGTCATTTCTAACTATGGCTACACCTTC.

CDR3 coding DNA: TGTGCCAGCAGCCCCGGGGCCCTCTACAATGAGCAGTTCTTC. This sequence encodes CASSPGALYNEQFF. The chain has TRBV4-2 and TRBJ2-1, with D perhaps matching TRBD1 or TRBD2 (5 bases each). CDR1 LGHNA and CDR2 YNFKEQ come from the germline V gene. V was clipped by 4 bases and J by 3 bases, with 10 bases between them. This CDR3 contains 14 residues.

The V call is TRBV9, the J call TRBJ1-3; the D gene is possibly TRBD1 (5 bases). This CDR3 is built from 16 residues. Germline V gene data show CDR1 as SGDLS and CDR2 as YYNGEE. V shed 4 bases and J shed 2 bases, with 16 bases lying between them. The CDR3 spells CASSPRWGETGNTIYF. In DNA, the CDR3 is TGTGCCAGCAGCCCGAGATGGGGGGAAACTGGAAACACCATATATTTT. Full variable domain (remainder filled in from reference TRBV9 and TRBJ1-3): DSGVTQTPKHLITATGQRVTLRCSPRSGDLSVYWYQQSLDQGLQFLIQYYNGEERAKGNILERFSAQQFPDLHSELNLSSLELGDSALYFCASSPRWGETGNTIYFGEGSWLTVV.

This clonotype was seen more than once but under ten times. The chain recombines TRBV5-1 with TRBJ2-1; D may be TRBD2 (6 bases). CDR3 size: 17 residues. Germline loops: CDR1 SGHRS, CDR2 YFSETQ. Trimming removed 0 bases from V and 5 bases from J, with 18 bases in between. CDR3 in DNA: TGCGCCAGCAGCTTGGAGCCTCTAGCGATAAGGGACAATGAGCAGTTCTTC. It yields the protein CASSLEPLAIRDNEQFF.

This sequence joins TRBV7-9 and TRBJ2-7; 10 bases agree with TRBD2. The V gene end was trimmed by 10 bases and the J gene end by 3 bases; junction bases not matched to a gene: 6. This CDR3 is built from 13 residues. Germline V gene sequence: CDR1 SEHNR, CDR2 FQNEAQ (reference sequence). The DNA of the CDR3 is TGTGCCACCAGGACTAGCGGACACTACGAGCAGTACTTC. This gives the protein CATRTSGHYEQYF.

This clonotype was found a few times. This chain joins TRBV20-1 and TRBJ1-3; the D gene is possibly TRBD1 (6 bases). Trimming pared 3 bases from V and 4 bases from J, leaving 10 bases between. The CDR3 contains 13 residues. Germline CDR1 DFQATT, CDR2 SNEGSKA (reference sequence). The CDR3 reads CSASRRGGNTIYF. The DNA for the CDR3 is TGCAGTGCTAGTCGCAGGGGAGGAAACACCATATATTTT.

The CDR3 nucleotides read TGCAGTGCTAGCCCCGAGCCCCACACGAAAAACATTCAGTACTTC. Amino acid sequence: CSASPEPHTKNIQYF. V is TRBV20-1 and J is TRBJ2-4; D ambiguous. Germline V CDR1 and CDR2: DFQATT, SNEGSKA (reference sequence). The CDR3 consists of 15 residues. The V gene lost 3 bases and the J gene lost 4 bases, with 16 bases spanning the gap.

This chain links TRBV27 with TRBJ2-3, with D perhaps TRBD2 (6 bases). CDR1 MNHEY and CDR2 SMNVEV come from the germline V gene (reference sequence). The CDR3 is made up of 13 amino acids. The ends were cut back, 5 bases at V and 10 bases at J, with 16 bases in the middle. The CDR3 reads CASSQMRGSAQYF. For the CDR3, the DNA is TGTGCCAGCAGTCAGATGCGGGGATCCGCGCAGTATTTT.

V usage is TRBV7-2 and J usage is TRBJ2-1; 8 nucleotides match TRBD1. Germline-derived CDR1 and CDR2 are SGHTA and FQGNSA. This CDR3 is 15 amino acids long. Trimming at V came to 2 bases and at J to 9 bases, leaving 9 bases not matched to a gene. The CDR3, as DNA: TGTGCCAGCAGCTTATACCGAACAGGGGGTGTTGAGCAGTTCTTC. This codes for CASSLYRTGGVEQFF.

This clonotype occurred a few times. The rearrangement uses TRBV6-1 and TRBJ2-3, with 9 bases matching TRBD1. V lost 9 bases to trimming and J lost 4 bases; unmatched junction nucleotides: 20. The CDR3 loop spans 18 amino acids. CDR1 is MNHNS, CDR2 SASEGT, per germline. The DNA for the CDR3 is TGTGCCAGTTCCCTAGTTACCGGGGGACAGGGTGGGGCAGATACGCAGTATTTT. It is translated as CASSLVTGGQGGADTQYF.

The CDR3, as DNA: TGCAGTGCAGTGGGACCACCTTCGGCAGATACGCAGTATTTT. Protein: CSAVGPPSADTQYF. The chain combines TRBV20-1 with TRBJ2-3; D possibly matches TRBD1 or TRBD2 (5 bases each). Between the trimmed V and J ends, which lost 6 bases and 4 bases, there was a span of 17 bases. Germline V gives CDR1 DFQATT, CDR2 SNEGSKA (reference sequence). The CDR3 has 14 amino acids.

This clonotype was found once. The chain couples TRBV5-6 to TRBJ1-2; 8 nucleotides align to TRBD1. This CDR3 is 14 amino acids long. V was pared by 4 bases and J by 4 bases, with 6 bases of the junction left unmatched. Germline CDR1 reads SGHDT; CDR2 reads YYEEEE. CDR3 region: CASSLGQGLYGYTF. CDR3 sequence (DNA): TGTGCCAGCAGCCTCGGACAGGGACTCTATGGCTACACCTTC.

This clonotype was observed a handful of times. The chain uses TRBV6-1 and TRBJ1-5; D unresolved. Deletions cut 6 bases from V and 2 bases from J, with 11 bases between. The CDR3 length is 14 residues. The V gene's germline CDR1 is MNHNS and CDR2 SASEGT. The CDR3 sequence: CASRTKGGNQPQHF. The CDR3 region has the DNA TGTGCCAGCAGAACTAAGGGAGGCAATCAGCCCCAGCATTTT.

This clonotype was detected only a few times. The chain has TRBV29-1 and TRBJ2-2; 7 nucleotides match TRBD1. V trimming: 5 bases; J trimming: 0 bases; junction bases outside the gene matches: 3. This CDR3 has 14 residues. CDR1 and CDR2 from the germline V gene are SQVTM and ANQGSEA. This CDR3 is CSVNRGTNTGELFF. The CDR3 DNA reads as TGCAGCGTTAACAGGGGCACGAACACCGGGGAGCTGTTTTTT.

V usage is TRBV5-1 and J usage is TRBJ2-1, with 7 positions matching TRBD2. V trimming: 2 bases; J trimming: 5 bases; junction bases outside the gene matches: 13. The CDR3 runs to 17 residues. Germline V lookup: CDR1 SGHRS, CDR2 YFSETQ. The CDR3, as DNA: TGCGCCAGCAGCTTCCCGAGACTAGCTCCGGGGGACAATGAGCAGTTCTTC. Amino acids: CASSFPRLAPGDNEQFF.

The chain employs TRBV6-5 and TRBJ2-7; 8 positions agree with TRBD2. CDR1 MNHEY and CDR2 SVGAGI come from the germline V gene. J lost 2 bases, V lost 4 bases, and 7 bases had no gene match. The CDR3 loop spans 15 amino acids. Here the CDR3 reads CASSLRGGRAYEQYF. The CDR3 region has the DNA TGTGCCAGCAGTTTACGGGGGGGCCGCGCCTACGAGCAGTACTTC.

In nucleotides, the CDR3 is TGTGCCAGCAGCCCCTGGGAAGAAGAGACCCAGTACTTC. Protein sequence: CASSPWEEETQYF. The chain links TRBV7-2 to TRBJ2-5, with D unresolved. The CDR3 has 13 residues. The germline V gene encodes CDR1 SGHTA and CDR2 FQGNSA. The germline V and J ends were trimmed by 5 bases and 3 bases, with 10 bases remaining between them.

The chain carries TRBV28 and TRBJ2-5, with 7 bases that match TRBD1. The CDR3 runs to 16 residues. With 6 bases clipped from V and 4 bases from J, the junction kept 14 bases outside the gene matches. Per germline, CDR1 MDHEN and CDR2 SYDVKM. In nucleotides, the CDR3 is TGTGCCAGCAGGACGATAGGGACAGTAGTAGGAGAGACCCAGTACTTC. Protein: CASRTIGTVVGETQYF.

There are a few counts of this clonotype. This chain connects TRBV5-1 to TRBJ2-1, with 12 bases identical to TRBD1. The germline V gene encodes CDR1 SGHRS and CDR2 YFSETQ. The CDR3 has 15 residues. V was pared by 4 bases and J by 7 bases, with 6 bases of the junction left unmatched. The DNA for the CDR3 is TGCGCCAGCAGCCTGGGGACAGGGGGCTCTAATGAGCAGTTCTTC. This translates into CASSLGTGGSNEQFF.